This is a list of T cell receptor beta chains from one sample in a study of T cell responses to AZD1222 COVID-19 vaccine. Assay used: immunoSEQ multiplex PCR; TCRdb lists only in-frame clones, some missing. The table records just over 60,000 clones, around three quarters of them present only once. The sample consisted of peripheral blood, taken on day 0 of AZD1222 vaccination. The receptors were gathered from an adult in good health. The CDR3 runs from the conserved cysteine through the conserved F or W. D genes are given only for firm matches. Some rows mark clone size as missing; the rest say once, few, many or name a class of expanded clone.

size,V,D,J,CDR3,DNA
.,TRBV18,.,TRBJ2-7,CASSQGGIREQYF,TGTGCCAGCTCACAGGGGGGGATACGAGAGCAGTACTTC
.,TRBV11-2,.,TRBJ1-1,CASSLGRRTGKITEAFF,TGTGCCAGCAGCCTAGGTAGGAGAACAGGGAAAATCACTGAAGCTTTCTTT
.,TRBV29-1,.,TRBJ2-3,CSVFGQGTDTQYF,TGCAGCGTGTTCGGGCAGGGCACAGATACGCAGTATTTT
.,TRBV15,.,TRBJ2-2,CATSRDPGELGNTGELFF,TGTGCCACCAGCAGAGATCCGGGGGAATTGGGCAACACCGGGGAGCTGTTTTTT
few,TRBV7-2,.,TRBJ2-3,CASSNTDTQYF,TGTGCCAGCAGCAACACAGATACGCAGTATTTT
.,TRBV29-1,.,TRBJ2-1,CSVRGYNEQFF,TGCAGCGTTAGGGGCTACAATGAGCAGTTCTTC
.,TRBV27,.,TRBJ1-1,CASSSPRKLNTEAFF,TGTGCCAGCAGCTCCCCCCGGAAGCTGAACACTGAAGCTTTCTTT
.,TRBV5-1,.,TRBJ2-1,CASSQGLSSYNEQFF,TGCGCCAGCAGCCAGGGACTGAGCTCCTACAATGAGCAGTTCTTC
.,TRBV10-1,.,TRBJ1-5,CASSPDSQQPQHF,TGCGCCAGCAGTCCCGACAGTCAGCAGCCCCAGCATTTT
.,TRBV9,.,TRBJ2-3,CASSSRSASTDTQYF,TGTGCCAGCAGCTCACGGTCAGCAAGCACAGATACGCAGTATTTT
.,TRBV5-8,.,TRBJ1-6,CASSGSSYNSPLHF,TGTGCCAGCAGCGGCAGCTCCTATAATTCACCCCTCCACTTT
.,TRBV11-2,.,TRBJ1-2,CASSLGTGFYGYTF,TGTGCCAGCAGCTTAGGGACGGGGTTCTATGGCTACACCTTC
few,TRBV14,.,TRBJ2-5,CASSPRDKPYQETQYF,TGTGCCAGCAGCCCCCGGGACAAACCGTACCAAGAGACCCAGTACTTC
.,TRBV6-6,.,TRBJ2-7,CASSGQVYEQYF,TGTGCCAGCAGTGGACAAGTCTACGAGCAGTACTTC
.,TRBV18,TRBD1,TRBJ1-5,CASSPVGQGAYSNQPQHF,TGTGCCAGCTCACCCGTAGGACAGGGGGCTTATAGCAATCAGCCCCAGCATTTT
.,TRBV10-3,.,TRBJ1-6,CAISDVGRTKYSSPLHF,TGTGCCATCAGTGATGTAGGGCGGACCAAGTATAGTTCACCCCTCCACTTT
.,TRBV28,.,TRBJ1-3,CASSPTGGNTIYF,TGTGCCAGCAGTCCAACGGGGGGAAACACCATATATTTT
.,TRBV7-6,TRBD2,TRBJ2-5,CASSFSGGRTQETQYF,TGTGCCAGCAGTTTTAGCGGGGGGCGTACACAAGAGACCCAGTACTTC
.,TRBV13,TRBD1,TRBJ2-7,CASSWGQGTYEQYF,TGTGCCAGCAGCTGGGGACAGGGCACCTACGAGCAGTACTTC
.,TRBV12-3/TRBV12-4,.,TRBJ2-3,CASSLSTDTQYF,TGTGCCAGCAGTTTATCTACAGATACGCAGTATTTT
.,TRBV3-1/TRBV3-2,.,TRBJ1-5,CASSQGDQPQHF,TGTGCCAGCAGCCAAGGTGACCAGCCCCAGCATTTT
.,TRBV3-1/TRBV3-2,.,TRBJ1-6,CASSPRGSNSPLHF,TGTGCCAGCAGCCCCCGAGGCAGTAATTCACCCCTCCACTTT
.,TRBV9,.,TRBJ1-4,CASSPRGVTNEKLFF,TGTGCCAGCAGCCCGAGGGGTGTAACTAATGAAAAACTGTTTTTT
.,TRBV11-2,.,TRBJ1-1,CASSPWGTEAFF,TGTGCCAGCAGCCCGTGGGGCACTGAAGCTTTCTTT
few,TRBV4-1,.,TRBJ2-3,CASSQALAHSTDTQYF,TGCGCCAGCAGCCAAGCCCTAGCCCATAGCACAGATACGCAGTATTTT
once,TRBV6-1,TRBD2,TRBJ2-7,CASRESRLAASYEQYF,TGTGCCAGCAGAGAAAGCAGACTAGCGGCCTCCTACGAGCAGTACTTC
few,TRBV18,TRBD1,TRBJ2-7,CASSPPTGGGHEQYF,TGTGCCAGCTCACCACCGACAGGGGGCGGACACGAGCAGTACTTC
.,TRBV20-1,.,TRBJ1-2,CSAGGADGYTF,TGCAGCGCCGGGGGGGCGGATGGCTACACCTTC
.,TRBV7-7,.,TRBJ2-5,CASSNDRYQETQYF,TGTGCCAGCAGCAACGACAGATACCAAGAGACCCAGTACTTC
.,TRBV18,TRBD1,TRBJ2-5,CASRQQGAGETQYF,TGTGCCAGCCGCCAACAGGGGGCCGGGGAGACCCAGTACTTC
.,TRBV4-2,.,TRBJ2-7,CASSQDPEPPYEQYF,TGTGCCAGCAGCCAAGATCCGGAACCTCCTTACGAGCAGTACTTC
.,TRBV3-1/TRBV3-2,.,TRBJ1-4,CASSLGRLGEKLFF,TGTGCCAGCAGCCTCGGACGATTAGGGGAAAAACTGTTTTTT
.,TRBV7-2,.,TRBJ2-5,CASSLGGGAAETQYF,TGTGCCAGCAGCTTAGGAGGGGGGGCCGCAGAGACCCAGTACTTC
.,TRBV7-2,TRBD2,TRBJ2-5,CASSLVVGREETQYF,TGTGCCAGCAGCTTAGTGGTCGGGAGGGAGGAGACCCAGTACTTC
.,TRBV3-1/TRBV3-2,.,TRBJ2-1,CASARVEAAAARVF,TGTGCCAGCGCAAGGGTTGAGGCTGCCGCTGCTAGGGTCTTC
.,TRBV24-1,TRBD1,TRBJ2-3,CATSDRGQGDTQYF,TGTGCCACCAGTGACAGGGGGCAAGGAGATACGCAGTATTTT
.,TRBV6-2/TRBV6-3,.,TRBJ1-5,CASSYGSGSNQPQHF,TGTGCCAGCAGTTACGGTTCAGGCAGCAATCAGCCCCAGCATTTT
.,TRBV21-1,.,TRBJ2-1,CASSSRRAGAHPYGDEQFF,TGTGCCAGCAGCTCTCGCAGGGCGGGGGCGCACCCGTACGGGGATGAGCAGTTCTTC
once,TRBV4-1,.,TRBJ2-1,CASSQDERAWDNEQFF,TGCGCCAGCAGCCAAGACGAGAGGGCATGGGACAATGAGCAGTTCTTC
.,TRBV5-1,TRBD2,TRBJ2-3,CASSNRLAVGTDTQYF,TGCGCCAGCAGCAACCGACTAGCGGTGGGGACAGATACGCAGTATTTT
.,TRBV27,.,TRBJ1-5,CASSSTPNQPQHF,TGTGCCAGCAGTTCTACCCCGAATCAGCCCCAGCATTTT
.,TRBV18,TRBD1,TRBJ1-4,CASSPPTGIGEKLFF,TGTGCCAGCTCACCACCGACAGGGATCGGGGAAAAACTGTTTTTT
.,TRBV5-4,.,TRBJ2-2,CASSLDSPKELFF,TGTGCCAGCAGCTTGGACTCGCCAAAGGAGCTGTTTTTT
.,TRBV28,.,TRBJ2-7,CASSEGNEQYF,TGTGCCAGCAGTGAGGGGAACGAGCAGTACTTC
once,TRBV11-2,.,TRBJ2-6,CASSLESSGANVLTF,TGTGCCAGCAGCTTAGAGTCCTCTGGGGCCAACGTCCTGACTTTC
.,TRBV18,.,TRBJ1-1,CASSPSQGEAFF,TGTGCCAGCTCACCGAGCCAGGGTGAAGCTTTCTTT
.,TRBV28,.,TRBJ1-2,CASTPEGSRGYTF,TGTGCCAGCACCCCCGAAGGGAGTCGTGGCTACACCTTC
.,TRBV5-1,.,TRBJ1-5,CASSQGLPNQPQHF,TGCGCCAGCAGCCAGGGCCTACCCAATCAGCCCCAGCATTTT
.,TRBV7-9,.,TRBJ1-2,CASSLEDGGYGYTF,TGTGCCAGCAGCTTAGAAGATGGGGGCTATGGCTACACCTTC
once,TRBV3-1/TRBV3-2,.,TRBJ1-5,CASSQMSGANQPQHF,TGTGCCAGCAGCCAGATGTCAGGGGCCAATCAGCCCCAGCATTTT